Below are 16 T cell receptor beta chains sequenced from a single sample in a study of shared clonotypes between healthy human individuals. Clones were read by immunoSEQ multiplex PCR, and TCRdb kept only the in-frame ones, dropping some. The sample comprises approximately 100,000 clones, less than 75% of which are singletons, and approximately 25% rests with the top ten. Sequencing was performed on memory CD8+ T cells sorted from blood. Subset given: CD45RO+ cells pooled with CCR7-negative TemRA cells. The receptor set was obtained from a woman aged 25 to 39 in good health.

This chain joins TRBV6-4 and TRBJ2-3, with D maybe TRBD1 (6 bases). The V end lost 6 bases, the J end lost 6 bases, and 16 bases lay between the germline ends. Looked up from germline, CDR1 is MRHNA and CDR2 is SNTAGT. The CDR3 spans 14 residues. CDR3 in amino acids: CASRGDNPSDTQYF. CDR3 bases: TGTGCCAGCAGGGGGGACAACCCCTCGGATACGCAGTATTTT.

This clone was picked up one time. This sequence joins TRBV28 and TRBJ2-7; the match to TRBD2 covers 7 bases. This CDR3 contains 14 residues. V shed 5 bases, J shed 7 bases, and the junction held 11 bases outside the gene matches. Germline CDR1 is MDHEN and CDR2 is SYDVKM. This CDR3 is CASSPGLVGFEQYF. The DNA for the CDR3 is TGTGCCAGCAGTCCCGGACTAGTGGGCTTTGAGCAGTACTTC.

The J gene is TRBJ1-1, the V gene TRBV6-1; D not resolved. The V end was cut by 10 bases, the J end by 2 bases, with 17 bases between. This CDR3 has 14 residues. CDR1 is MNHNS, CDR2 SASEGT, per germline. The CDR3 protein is CANTKLPRNTEAFF. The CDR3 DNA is TGTGCCAATACGAAACTTCCAAGAAACACTGAAGCTTTCTTT.

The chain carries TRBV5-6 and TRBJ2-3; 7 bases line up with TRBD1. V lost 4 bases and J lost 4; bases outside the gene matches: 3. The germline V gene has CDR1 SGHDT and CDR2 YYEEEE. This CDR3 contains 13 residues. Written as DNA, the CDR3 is TGTGCCAGCAGCCGCGGACAGGCAGATACGCAGTATTTT. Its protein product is CASSRGQADTQYF.

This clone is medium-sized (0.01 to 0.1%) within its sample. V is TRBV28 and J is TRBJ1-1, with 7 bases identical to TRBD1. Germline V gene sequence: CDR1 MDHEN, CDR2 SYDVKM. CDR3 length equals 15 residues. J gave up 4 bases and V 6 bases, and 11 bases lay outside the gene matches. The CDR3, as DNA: TGTGCCAGCAGACCAATTCGACAGGGAAGCACTGAAGCTTTCTTT. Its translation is CASRPIRQGSTEAFF.

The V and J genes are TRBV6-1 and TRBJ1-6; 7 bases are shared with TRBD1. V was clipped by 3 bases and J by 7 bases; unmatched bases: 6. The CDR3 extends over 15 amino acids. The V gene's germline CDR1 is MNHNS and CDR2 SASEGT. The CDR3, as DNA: TGTGCCAGCAGTGACGAGACAGGGAAGAATTCACCCCTCCACTTT. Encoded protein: CASSDETGKNSPLHF.

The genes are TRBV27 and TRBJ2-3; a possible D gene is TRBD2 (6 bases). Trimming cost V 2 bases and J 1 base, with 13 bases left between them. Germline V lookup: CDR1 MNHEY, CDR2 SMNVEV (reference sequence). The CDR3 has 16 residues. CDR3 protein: CASSLTPGGGTDTQYF. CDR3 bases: TGTGCCAGCAGTTTAACCCCCGGAGGGGGCACAGATACGCAGTATTTT.

The CDR3 region is CASSEITGAGGQETQYF. The CDR3 nucleotides read TGTGCCAGCAGTGAAATCACAGGGGCGGGAGGCCAAGAGACCCAGTACTTC. The rearrangement links TRBV6-1 to TRBJ2-5, with D tentatively TRBD2 (8 bases). CDR1 MNHNS and CDR2 SASEGT come from the germline V gene. Between the trimmed V and J ends, which lost 2 bases and 1 base, there was a span of 17 bases. The CDR3 totals 17 residues.

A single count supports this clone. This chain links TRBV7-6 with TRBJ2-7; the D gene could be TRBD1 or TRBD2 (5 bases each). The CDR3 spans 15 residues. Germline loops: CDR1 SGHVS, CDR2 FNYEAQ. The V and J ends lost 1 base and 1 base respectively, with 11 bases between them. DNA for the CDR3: TGTGCCAGCAGCTTAGTTATGGGACGGTCCTACGAGCAGTACTTC. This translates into CASSLVMGRSYEQYF.

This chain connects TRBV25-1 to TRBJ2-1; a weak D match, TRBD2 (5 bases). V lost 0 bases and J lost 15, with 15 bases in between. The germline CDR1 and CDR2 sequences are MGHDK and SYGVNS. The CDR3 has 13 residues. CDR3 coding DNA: TGTGCCAGCAGTGAATATAGAGGACTCCCCATGTTCTTC. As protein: CASSEYRGLPMFF.

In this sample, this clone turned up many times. The CDR3 region is CASDAGGAQYEQFF. The CDR3 DNA follows: TGTGCCAGCGACGCCGGGGGGGCGCAATATGAGCAGTTCTTC. V and J are TRBV2 and TRBJ2-1; 8 bases fit TRBD2. Germline-derived CDR1 and CDR2 are SNHLY and FYNNEI. J gave up 8 bases and V 8 bases, and 11 bases lay outside the gene matches. CDR3 size: 14 residues.

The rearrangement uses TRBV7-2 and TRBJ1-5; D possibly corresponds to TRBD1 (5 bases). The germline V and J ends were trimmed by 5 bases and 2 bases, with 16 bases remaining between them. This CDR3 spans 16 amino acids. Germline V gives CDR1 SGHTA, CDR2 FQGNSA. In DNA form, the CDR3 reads TGTGCCAGCAGCCAAGGGGTCATATTTGGCAATCAGCCCCAGCATTTT. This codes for CASSQGVIFGNQPQHF.

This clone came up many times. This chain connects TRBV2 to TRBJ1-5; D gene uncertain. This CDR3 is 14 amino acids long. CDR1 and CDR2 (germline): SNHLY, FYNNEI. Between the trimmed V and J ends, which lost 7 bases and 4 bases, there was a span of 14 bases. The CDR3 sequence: CASNPGALNQPQHF. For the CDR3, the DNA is TGTGCCAGCAATCCCGGAGCATTGAATCAGCCCCAGCATTTT. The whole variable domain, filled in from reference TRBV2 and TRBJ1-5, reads EPEVTQTPSHQVTQMGQEVILRCVPISNHLYFYWYRQILGQKVEFLVSFYNNEISEKSEIFDDQFSVERPDGSNFTLKIRSTKLEDSAMYFCASNPGALNQPQHFGDGTRLSIL.

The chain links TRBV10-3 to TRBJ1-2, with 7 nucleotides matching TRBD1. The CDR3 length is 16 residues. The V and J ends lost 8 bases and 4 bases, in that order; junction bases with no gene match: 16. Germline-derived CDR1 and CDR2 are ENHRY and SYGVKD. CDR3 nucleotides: TGTGCCATCGCCGCACCGCGAACAGGGGTTCGCTATGGCTACACCTTC. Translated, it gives CAIAAPRTGVRYGYTF.

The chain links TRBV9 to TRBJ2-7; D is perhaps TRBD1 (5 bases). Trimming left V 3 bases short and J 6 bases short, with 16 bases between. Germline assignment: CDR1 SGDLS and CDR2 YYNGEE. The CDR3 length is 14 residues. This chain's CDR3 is CASSGVSPQGEQYF. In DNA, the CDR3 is TGTGCCAGCAGCGGCGTTTCTCCCCAGGGCGAGCAGTACTTC.

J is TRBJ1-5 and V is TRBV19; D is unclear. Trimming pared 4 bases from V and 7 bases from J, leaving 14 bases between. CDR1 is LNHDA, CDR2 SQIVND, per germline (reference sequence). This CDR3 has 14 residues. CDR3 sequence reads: CASSTWRAGQPQHF. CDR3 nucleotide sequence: TGTGCCAGTAGTACCTGGAGGGCGGGGCAGCCCCAGCATTTT. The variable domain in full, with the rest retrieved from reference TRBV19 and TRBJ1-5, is DGGITQSPKYLFRKEGQNVTLSCEQNLNHDAMYWYRQDPGQGLRLIYYSQIVNDFQKGDIAEGYSVSREKKESFPLTVTSAQKNPTAFYLCASSTWRAGQPQHFGDGTRLSIL.